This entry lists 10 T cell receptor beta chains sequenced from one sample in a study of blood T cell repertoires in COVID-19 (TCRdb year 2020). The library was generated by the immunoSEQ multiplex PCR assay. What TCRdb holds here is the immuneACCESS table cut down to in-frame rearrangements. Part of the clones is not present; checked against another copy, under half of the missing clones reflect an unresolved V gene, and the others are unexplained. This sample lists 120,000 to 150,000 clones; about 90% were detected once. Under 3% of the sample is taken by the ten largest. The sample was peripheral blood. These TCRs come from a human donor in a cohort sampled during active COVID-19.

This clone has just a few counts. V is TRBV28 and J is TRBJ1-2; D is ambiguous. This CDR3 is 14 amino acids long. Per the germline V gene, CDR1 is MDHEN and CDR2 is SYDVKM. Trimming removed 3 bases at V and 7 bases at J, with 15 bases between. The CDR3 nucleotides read TGTGCCAGCAGTTTCTTGTCCAGGACTGGTGGCTACACCTTC. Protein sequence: CASSFLSRTGGYTF.

DNA of the CDR3: TGTGCCAGCAGTTTAAGAGGGGGGGCGCCCATTTTGTATGAGCAGTTCTTC. Protein sequence: CASSLRGGAPILYEQFF. This chain uses TRBV27 with TRBJ2-1; tentatively, D is TRBD2 (7 bases). CDR3 length equals 17 residues. Germline CDR1 MNHEY, CDR2 SMNVEV (reference sequence). V lost 2 bases, J lost 8 bases, and 22 bases lay in between.

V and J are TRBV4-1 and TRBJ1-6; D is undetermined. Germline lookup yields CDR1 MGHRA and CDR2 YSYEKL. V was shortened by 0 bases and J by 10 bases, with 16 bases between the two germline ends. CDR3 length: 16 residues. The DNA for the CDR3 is TGCGCCAGCAGCCAAGATCCGACGGGTAGAGGGTCACCCCTCCACTTT. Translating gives CASSQDPTGRGSPLHF.

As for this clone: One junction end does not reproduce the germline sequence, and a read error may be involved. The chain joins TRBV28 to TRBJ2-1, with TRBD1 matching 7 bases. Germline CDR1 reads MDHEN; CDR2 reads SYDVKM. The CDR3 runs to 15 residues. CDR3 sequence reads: CASSKPQGSYIEQFF. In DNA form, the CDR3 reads TGTGCCAGCAGTAAGCCACAGGGGTCCTACATTGAGCAGTTCTTC.

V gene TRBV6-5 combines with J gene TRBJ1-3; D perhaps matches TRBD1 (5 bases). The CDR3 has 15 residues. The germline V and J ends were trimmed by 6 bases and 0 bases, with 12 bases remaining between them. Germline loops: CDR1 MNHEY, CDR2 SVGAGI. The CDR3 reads CASRPDMSSGNTIYF. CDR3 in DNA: TGTGCCAGCAGACCGGACATGAGCTCTGGAAACACCATATATTTT.

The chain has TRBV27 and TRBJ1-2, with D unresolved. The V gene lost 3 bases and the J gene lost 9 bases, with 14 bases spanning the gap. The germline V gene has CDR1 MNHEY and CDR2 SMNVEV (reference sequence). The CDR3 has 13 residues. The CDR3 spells CASSLPSAGSYTF. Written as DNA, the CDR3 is TGTGCCAGCAGTTTGCCCTCAGCGGGAAGCTACACCTTC.

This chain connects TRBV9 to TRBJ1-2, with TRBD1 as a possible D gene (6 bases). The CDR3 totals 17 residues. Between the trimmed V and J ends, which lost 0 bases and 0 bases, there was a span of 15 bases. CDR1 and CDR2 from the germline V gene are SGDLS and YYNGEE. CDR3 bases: TGTGCCAGCAGCGTAGGTTGGGGGGGCTTAGCTAACTATGGCTACACCTTC. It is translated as CASSVGWGGLANYGYTF.

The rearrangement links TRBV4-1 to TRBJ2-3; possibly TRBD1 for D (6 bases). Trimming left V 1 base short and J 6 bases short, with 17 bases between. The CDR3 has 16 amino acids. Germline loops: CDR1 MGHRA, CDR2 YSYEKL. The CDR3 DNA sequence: TGCGCCAGCAGCCAAGCCCATGGACCGAGGGGGGATACGCAGTATTTT. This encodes CASSQAHGPRGDTQYF.

CDR3: CASSFSLAGQETQYF. DNA for the CDR3: TGTGCCAGCAGTTTTTCGCTAGCGGGGCAAGAGACCCAGTACTTC. The gene calls are TRBV28 and TRBJ2-5; TRBD2 matches at 9 bases. V was clipped by 3 bases and J by 2 bases; unmatched bases: 4. From germline, CDR1 is MDHEN and CDR2 SYDVKM. The length of the CDR3 is 15 residues. Filled out from reference TRBV28 and TRBJ2-5, the complete variable domain reads DVKVTQSSRYLVKRTGEKVFLECVQDMDHENMFWYRQDPGLGLRLIYFSYDVKMKEKGDIPEGYSVSREKKERFSLILESASTNQTSMYLCASSFSLAGQETQYFGPGTRLLVL.

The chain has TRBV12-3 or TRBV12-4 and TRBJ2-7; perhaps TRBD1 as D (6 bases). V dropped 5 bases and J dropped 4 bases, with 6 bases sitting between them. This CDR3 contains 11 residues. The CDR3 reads CASSQGYEQYF. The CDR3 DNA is TGTGCCAGCAGTCAGGGGTACGAGCAGTACTTC.